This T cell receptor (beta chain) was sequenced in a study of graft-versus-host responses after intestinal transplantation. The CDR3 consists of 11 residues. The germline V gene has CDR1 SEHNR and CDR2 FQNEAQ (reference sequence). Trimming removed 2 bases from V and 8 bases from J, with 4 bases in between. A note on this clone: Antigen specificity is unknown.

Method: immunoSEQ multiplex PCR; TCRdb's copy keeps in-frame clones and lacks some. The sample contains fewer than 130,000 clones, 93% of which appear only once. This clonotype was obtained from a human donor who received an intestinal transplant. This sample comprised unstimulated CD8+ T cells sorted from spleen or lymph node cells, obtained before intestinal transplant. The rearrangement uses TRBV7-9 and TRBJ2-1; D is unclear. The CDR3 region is CASSLSDEQFF. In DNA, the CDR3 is TGTGCCAGCAGCTTATCCGATGAGCAGTTCTTC. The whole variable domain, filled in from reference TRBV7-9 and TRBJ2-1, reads DTGVSQNPRHKITKRGQNVTFRCDPISEHNRLYWYRQTLGQGPEFLTYFQNEAQLEKSRLLSDRFSAERPKGSFSTLEIQRTEQGDSAMYLCASSLSDEQFFGPGTRLTVL.